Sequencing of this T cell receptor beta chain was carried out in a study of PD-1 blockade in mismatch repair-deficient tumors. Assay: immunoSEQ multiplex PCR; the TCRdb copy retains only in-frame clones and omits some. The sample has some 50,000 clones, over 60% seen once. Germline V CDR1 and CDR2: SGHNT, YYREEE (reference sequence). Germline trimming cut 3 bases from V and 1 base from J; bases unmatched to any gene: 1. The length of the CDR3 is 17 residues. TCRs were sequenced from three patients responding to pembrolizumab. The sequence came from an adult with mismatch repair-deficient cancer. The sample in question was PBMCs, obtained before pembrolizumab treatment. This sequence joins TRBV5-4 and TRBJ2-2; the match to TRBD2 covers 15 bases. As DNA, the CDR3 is TGTGCCAGCAGCTCGGGACTAGCGGGGGGGAACACCGGGGAGCTGTTTTTT. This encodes CASSSGLAGGNTGELFF.